The 5 T cell receptor gamma chains listed next were all sequenced from one sample in a study of Vδ1+ human thymocytes. Study findings and constraints: Thymic TRG and TRD repertoires appeared highly polyclonal, with Gaussian CDR3 length distributions.

These receptors' antigens are unknown. The template was reverse-transcribed extracted RNA. The CDR3 regions were amplified by multiplex PCR from V-gene primers to a constant-region primer. TCRdb reran clone calling via CATT on the multiplex PCR reads. The repertoire holds 35,000 or so gamma-chain clones, with just over 20% as singletons. Sequencing was carried out using Vdelta1+ gamma-delta thymocytes from the thymus. As to subset: FACS-sorted CD3+ TCRalphabeta- TCRVdelta1+ TCRVdelta2- thymocytes. Every receptor here comes from a girl under three years old who had congenital heart surgery.

This clone has a handful of counts. A far larger clone lies a single base away; this is likely a read error. This rearrangement joins TRGV2 to TRGJP2. Germline CDR1 EGSNGY, CDR2 YDSYNSKV. The CDR3 has 13 amino acids. The CDR3: CATWDSSDWIRTF. CDR3 coding DNA: TGTGCCACCTGGGATAGTAGTGATTGGATCAGGACGTTT.

The rearrangement uses TRGV3 and TRGJ1 or TRGJ2. CDR3 length: 13 amino acids. With V trimmed by 3 bases and J by 7 bases, 9 bases remained unmatched. Per the germline V gene, CDR1 is VTNTFY and CDR2 is YDVSTARD (reference sequence). This CDR3 reads CATWDRARYKKLF. The DNA for the CDR3 is TGTGCCACCTGGGACCGAGCCCGGTATAAGAAACTCTTT.

Worth noting for this clone: The junction departs from the called germline gene at one end, perhaps through a read error. The rearrangement links TRGV2 to TRGJP2. Germline values: CDR1 EGSNGY, CDR2 YDSYNSKV. The CDR3 is 16 residues long. CDR3: CATWDGSPGSDWIETF. The CDR3 region has the DNA TGTGCCACCTGGGACGGAAGTCCAGGTAGTGATTGGATCGAGACGTTT.

This clone was counted only a few times. The V and J genes are TRGV4 and TRGJ1 or TRGJ2. With 5 bases clipped from V and 5 bases from J, the junction kept 3 bases outside the gene matches. CDR1 is EGSTGY and CDR2 is YDSYTSSV in the germline V gene. The CDR3 extends over 11 amino acids. The CDR3 here is CATWAHYKKLF. The CDR3 nucleotides read TGTGCCACCTGGGCCCATTATAAGAAACTCTTT.

In this sample, this clone turned up a few times. V is TRGV9 and J is TRGJ1 or TRGJ2. Germline V lookup: CDR1 GITISATS, CDR2 ISYDGTV (reference sequence). This CDR3 has 15 amino acids. V lost 0 bases to trimming and J lost 5 bases; unmatched junction nucleotides: 10. The DNA of the CDR3 is TGTGCCTTGTGGGAGGTGGTACGGAGGCATTATAAGAAACTCTTT. This gives the protein CALWEVVRRHYKKLF.